This paragraph reports one TCR beta chain. A few counts support this clonotype. What antigen it recognizes has not been identified. Base qualities are missing; no much larger clone stands one base away. Library method: 5' RACE. Sequencing instrument: NextSeq 500. The TCR library protocol attached unique molecular identifiers to individual cDNA molecules to correct for sequencing error and PCR bias. TCR alpha and beta chains were both sequenced, and the abundances of alpha and beta sequences in each sample were closely correlated with each other. The original pipeline was this. Decombinator V4 was used to perform V gene, J gene and CDR3 annotation of TCR sequences. TCRs were defined as expanded if a significant change between any two time points was detected under a Poisson model with p below 0.0001. TCR abundances were normalised to the total number of TCRs sequenced in each sample and reported as counts per million. MAIT TCRs were defined by TRAV1-2 paired with TRAJ12, TRAJ20 or TRAJ33, and iNKT TCRs by TRAV10 paired with TRAJ18. VDJdb, accessed 1 November 2021, was searched for CMV, EBV and SARS-CoV-2 annotated TCRs, excluding TCRs annotated for multiple antigens. Using fastp trimming at Q25 and MiXCR clonotype assembly, TCRdb reanalyzed the public sequencing data and kept in-frame beta chains. Rows with a matching CDR3 protein are joined into one entry that keeps the most common DNA and genes. The V and J calls shown here were made by TCRdb, not taken from the authors' results. For this sample the table gives around 53,000 distinct CDR3 sequences, of which 7.7% were detected only once. The top ten clonotypes cover about 5.3% of the sample.

These data are taken from a study of early T cells in non-severe SARS-CoV-2 infection (dated by TCRdb to about 2021). As for the study more broadly: Bulk RNA from unsorted whole blood was used for TCR sequencing, so alpha and beta chains could not be paired.

A case-control design nested within a healthcare worker cohort in London, UK, was used, with weekly nasopharyngeal swab PCR tests and blood sampling performed. Healthcare workers were recruited between 23 and 31 March 2020, during the week of the UK lockdown, and were followed weekly for up to roughly 15 weeks. The germline V gene yields SGHRS for CDR1 and YFSETQ for CDR2. V loses 4 bases of germline sequence and J loses 5 bases, and the interval between the two ends is 13 bases. CDR3 length: 14 amino acids, cysteine to phenylalanine. Only the CDR3 DNA is retained, 42 bases long and in frame from the first base. The investigation overall reported the following: VDJdb matching was skewed toward anti-spike CD8 responses and likely underestimated virus-specific expansions by missing private and CD4 specificities.

Specimen: whole blood. The V gene is TRBV5-1 and the J gene is TRBJ2-1; there is no confident call for the D gene. This TCR came from an adult who was a healthcare worker with PCR-confirmed SARS-CoV-2 infection or an uninfected control (not recorded which). The sequence in DNA is TGCGCCAGCAGCCCCCCCGGAAGCCACAATGAGCAGTTCTTC. It specifies CASSPPGSHNEQFF.